These T cell receptor beta chains were read from a single sample in a study of early T cells in non-severe SARS-CoV-2 infection. TCRdb re-called the 5' RACE reads with MiXCR, one entry per CDR3 protein. Of 45,000 to 55,000 distinct CDR3 sequences listed, 5.5% to 6.5% are singletons. This specimen consisted of whole blood, obtained at baseline. The receptors originated from an adult who was a healthcare worker with PCR-confirmed SARS-CoV-2 infection or an uninfected control (not recorded which). The CDR3 runs from the conserved cysteine through the conserved F or W. The D gene is left open where the match is weak. The size of a clone is reported for some rows only, either as once, few or many, or as a class for expanded clones.

clone_size,j_call,d_call,v_call,cdr3_aa,cdr3_nt
.,TRBJ2-1,TRBD2,TRBV6-5,CASSYSWTSGRYNEQFF,TGTGCCAGCAGTTATTCCTGGACTAGCGGGAGATACAATGAGCAGTTCTTC
few,TRBJ2-6,.,TRBV12-3/TRBV12-4,CASSLYRVVVLTF,TGTGCCAGCAGTTTGTACAGGGTCGTCGTCCTGACTTTC
.,TRBJ2-1,.,TRBV5-1,CASGAGQISANEQFF,TGCGCCAGCGGGGCGGGACAGATCTCCGCCAATGAGCAGTTCTTC
many,TRBJ1-1,TRBD1,TRBV20-1,CSARWTGDTEAFF,TGCAGTGCTAGATGGACAGGGGACACTGAAGCTTTCTTT
many,TRBJ2-1,.,TRBV11-3,CASSSLDGYNEQFF,TGTGCCAGCAGCTCACTCGACGGATACAATGAGCAGTTCTTC
many,TRBJ2-1,TRBD2,TRBV20-1,CSARESSGGYEQFF,TGCAGTGCTAGGGAGAGTAGCGGGGGGTATGAGCAGTTCTTC
.,TRBJ2-1,.,TRBV9,CASSGRDQTFNEQFF,TGTGCCAGCAGCGGCCGGGACCAGACCTTTAATGAGCAGTTCTTC
many,TRBJ2-7,TRBD1,TRBV11-3,CASSPTGHEQYF,TGTGCCAGCAGCCCGACAGGGCACGAGCAGTACTTC
.,TRBJ2-5,.,TRBV27,CASSLGGTPYQETQYF,TGTGCCAGCAGTTTAGGTGGGACCCCGTACCAAGAGACCCAGTACTTC
medium-sized,TRBJ2-1,.,TRBV5-4,CASRPDSYNEQFF,TGTGCCAGCCGCCCAGACTCCTACAATGAGCAGTTCTTC
.,TRBJ2-1,TRBD2,TRBV18,CASSPRLADTYNEQFF,TGTGCCAGCTCACCACGGCTAGCGGATACCTACAATGAGCAGTTCTTC
many,TRBJ1-1,TRBD1,TRBV7-2,CASSPQGWRENTEAFF,TGTGCCAGCAGCCCACAGGGGTGGAGGGAAAACACTGAAGCTTTCTTT
many,TRBJ2-3,.,TRBV7-2,CASRGLANTQYF,TGTGCCAGCAGGGGATTGGCGAATACGCAGTATTTT
many,TRBJ1-2,TRBD1,TRBV15,CATSADRGPLGYTF,TGTGCCACCAGCGCAGACAGGGGGCCACTTGGCTACACCTTC
few,TRBJ2-7,TRBD1,TRBV14,CASRSGTGLHEQYF,TGTGCCAGCAGGTCCGGGACAGGGCTCCACGAGCAGTACTTC
few,TRBJ2-7,.,TRBV5-1,CASSPGGTYEQYF,TGCGCCAGCAGCCCCGGAGGGACCTACGAGCAGTACTTC
.,TRBJ2-2,.,TRBV5-1,CASSDRRKGDTGELFF,TGCGCCAGCAGCGATCGACGGAAAGGCGACACCGGGGAGCTGTTTTTT
many,TRBJ2-7,TRBD1,TRBV12-5,CASGLVGTGAHEQYF,TGTGCTAGTGGTTTGGTTGGGACAGGGGCCCACGAGCAGTACTTC
many,TRBJ1-1,.,TRBV29-1,CSVTQGTNTEAFF,TGCAGCGTGACTCAGGGGACGAACACTGAAGCTTTCTTT
.,TRBJ2-3,TRBD2,TRBV5-4,CASSLAGLARRLF,TGTGCCAGCAGCTTGGCGGGACTAGCCCGCCGCTTGTTT
many,TRBJ2-5,.,TRBV18,CASSPPNQEETQYF,TGTGCCAGCTCACCACCTAACCAGGAGGAGACCCAGTACTTC
few,TRBJ2-1,TRBD2,TRBV7-2,CASSLVRVAGGINEQFF,TGTGCCAGCAGCTTAGTTAGGGTAGCGGGGGGTATCAATGAGCAGTTCTTC
many,TRBJ1-4,TRBD1,TRBV4-3,CASSRRLAREGPGGEKLFF,TGCGCCAGCAGCCGACGTCTCGCAAGAGAGGGGCCAGGGGGTGAAAAACTGTTTTTT
few,TRBJ1-5,.,TRBV6-2/TRBV6-3,CASSYSPQPQHF,TGTGCCAGCAGTTACTCGCCTCAGCCCCAGCATTTT
many,TRBJ1-5,.,TRBV12-3/TRBV12-4,CASSLRQGLQPQHF,TGTGCCAGCAGTTTAAGGCAGGGGTTGCAGCCCCAGCATTTT
many,TRBJ2-1,.,TRBV20-1,CSARVPGWGDATQRLYNEQFF,TGCAGTGCTAGAGTTCCCGGGTGGGGGGACGCGACTCAACGCCTTTACAATGAGCAGTTCTTC
.,TRBJ2-3,.,TRBV6-1,CASRLVDGRWYF,TGTGCCAGCAGATTAGTGGACGGGCGGTGGTATTTT
few,TRBJ2-7,.,TRBV20-1,CSASGLRGGEQYF,TGCAGTGCTAGTGGTCTGAGGGGGGGCGAGCAGTACTTC
many,TRBJ1-1,.,TRBV5-1,CASSLGQYTEAFF,TGCGCCAGCAGCTTGGGACAGTACACTGAAGCTTTCTTT
many,TRBJ2-5,.,TRBV6-5,CASSYYPGSETQYF,TGTGCCAGCAGTTACTATCCAGGCTCAGAGACCCAGTACTTC
.,TRBJ2-7,.,TRBV28,CASSPAARSYEQYF,TGTGCCAGCAGTCCCGCCGCTCGGTCCTACGAGCAGTACTTC
few,TRBJ2-3,TRBD2,TRBV29-1,CSGAGGSTDTQYF,TGTAGCGGAGCGGGGGGCAGCACAGATACGCAGTATTTT
few,TRBJ1-6,TRBD1,TRBV20-1,CSAKTGADNSPLHF,TGCAGTGCTAAAACAGGGGCGGATAATTCACCCCTCCACTTT
many,TRBJ2-3,TRBD2,TRBV5-1,CATSPLAGGPGGDTQYF,TGCGCCACCAGCCCACTAGCGGGGGGGCCTGGGGGAGATACGCAGTATTTT
many,TRBJ2-3,.,TRBV27,CASSLWQGGRDTQYF,TGTGCCAGCAGTTTGTGGCAGGGGGGGAGAGATACGCAGTATTTT
.,TRBJ2-3,.,TRBV14,CASSLPRGQGGTDTQYF,TGTGCCAGCAGCCTCCCCAGAGGGCAGGGGGGGACAGATACGCAGTATTTT
.,TRBJ2-4,TRBD1,TRBV6-1,CASSELTGLQNIQYF,TGTGCCAGCAGTGAACTGACAGGGCTCCAAAACATTCAGTACTTC
many,TRBJ1-1,.,TRBV3-1,CASSQEWGLENTEAFF,TGTGCCAGCAGCCAAGAATGGGGGTTAGAGAACACTGAAGCTTTCTTT
.,TRBJ2-7,.,TRBV4-2,CASSQGIGPQSYEQYF,TGTGCCAGCAGCCAAGGGATCGGGCCGCAGAGCTACGAGCAGTACTTC
many,TRBJ1-1,.,TRBV6-5,CASSYSPGDMNTEAFF,TGTGCCAGCAGTTACTCGCCAGGGGATATGAACACTGAAGCTTTCTTT
.,TRBJ2-7,TRBD1,TRBV6-5,CASSFSRQGAGEQYF,TGTGCCAGCAGTTTTTCGCGGCAGGGGGCTGGGGAGCAGTACTTC
many,TRBJ2-1,.,TRBV4-1,CASSPLGGGAWNEQFF,TGCGCCAGCAGCCCTCTAGGAGGGGGGGCGTGGAATGAGCAGTTCTTC
.,TRBJ2-6,TRBD1,TRBV4-3,CASSHRTGAGANVLTF,TGCGCCAGCAGCCACCGAACAGGGGCTGGGGCCAACGTCCTGACTTTC
many,TRBJ1-2,TRBD1,TRBV5-6,CASNHFRTGRVAGYTF,TGTGCCAGCAACCACTTCCGGACAGGGAGGGTTGCTGGCTACACCTTC
many,TRBJ2-7,.,TRBV11-3,CASSLVRGAYEQYF,TGTGCCAGCAGCTTAGTGCGGGGAGCCTACGAGCAGTACTTC
many,TRBJ2-2,.,TRBV29-1,CSVVRAYTGELFF,TGCAGCGTTGTCCGTGCTTACACCGGGGAGCTGTTTTTT
many,TRBJ1-5,.,TRBV6-1,CASTLKGWIQHF,TGTGCCAGCACCCTAAAGGGCTGGATCCAGCATTTT
few,TRBJ2-2,TRBD1,TRBV6-6,CASSRQGATGELFF,TGTGCCAGCAGCAGACAGGGGGCCACCGGGGAGCTGTTTTTT
few,TRBJ1-6,TRBD1,TRBV6-5,CASSRRDRAVDSPLHF,TGTGCCAGCAGCCGCAGGGACAGGGCGGTGGATTCACCCCTCCACTTT
few,TRBJ2-5,TRBD2,TRBV3-1,CASSQVVSGGQETQYF,TGTGCCAGCAGCCAAGTGGTGAGCGGGGGGCAAGAGACCCAGTACTTC
many,TRBJ2-1,TRBD2,TRBV7-8,CASSSRLAGGLSSYNEQFF,TGTGCCAGCAGCAGTAGACTAGCGGGGGGCCTGAGCTCCTACAATGAGCAGTTCTTC
once,TRBJ2-7,.,TRBV12-3/TRBV12-4,CASSLVGGLSYEQYF,TGTGCCAGCAGTTTAGTAGGGGGGCTCTCCTACGAGCAGTACTTC
many,TRBJ1-1,.,TRBV20-1,CSARDGVLNTEAFF,TGCAGTGCTAGAGATGGGGTACTCAACACTGAAGCTTTCTTT
few,TRBJ2-1,.,TRBV5-6,CASSLDRTYNEQFF,TGTGCCAGCAGCTTGGATAGAACCTACAATGAGCAGTTCTTC
many,TRBJ2-7,.,TRBV28,CASSFFGEKTYEQYF,TGTGCCAGCAGTTTTTTTGGGGAAAAAACCTACGAGCAGTACTTC
many,TRBJ2-7,.,TRBV5-1,CASSLEGRADEQYF,TGCGCCAGCAGCTTGGAAGGCAGGGCGGACGAGCAGTACTTC
few,TRBJ1-1,.,TRBV7-9,CASSSGSLTEAFF,TGTGCCAGCAGTTCGGGTTCCCTCACTGAAGCTTTCTTT
many,TRBJ2-7,.,TRBV6-5,CASRLAFTSYEQYF,TGTGCCAGCAGGCTAGCGTTTACCTCCTACGAGCAGTACTTC